The entry that follows covers one TCR beta chain sequence. Its antigen is as yet unknown. Here immunoSEQ multiplex PCR was the method, and the copy in TCRdb shows in-frame clones only, minus some. Among hundreds of thousands of clones listed, about 90% were seen once. The sample is drawn from a study of Ad26.COV2.S vaccination and SARS-CoV-2 variants. Study details: As a participant in COV1001, the donor was in the Ad26.COV2.S trial arm. The study, taken as a whole, reports: Measurements of TCR breadth and depth may have given underestimates of the total T cell responses.

The germline V and J ends were trimmed by 1 base and 6 bases, with 12 bases remaining between them. The V gene's germline CDR1 is SGHRS and CDR2 YFSETQ. The CDR3 sequence is 14 residues long. Treatment in this sample: 15 to 20 received Ad26.COV2.S at low or high dose, single or two shots; several received placebo; per-sample allocation not given. It was on day 63 after the first vaccine or placebo injection that samples were taken. Recruitment in Boston yielded a donor of adult age, 18-55 years. The J gene is TRBJ2-3, the V gene TRBV5-1, with D possibly being TRBD2 (5 bases). The sequence derives from a person between 18 and 59 years old who received the Ad26.COV2.S COVID-19 vaccine or a placebo. Sequencing used peripheral blood, obtained in a trial of Ad26.COV2.S vaccine versus placebo. The CDR3: CASSLSGSPDTQYF. CDR3 DNA sequence: TGCGCCAGCAGCTTGTCGGGGTCGCCGGATACGCAGTATTTT.